This TCR beta chain was observed in a study of T cells in Graves' hyperthyroidism and ophthalmopathy. Study outcomes and limitations: Among thyroid clonotypes expanded above 0.001, most also appeared in blood.

CDR1 is MNHEY and CDR2 is SVGEGT in the germline V gene. With V trimmed by 6 bases and J by 4 bases, 11 bases remained unmatched. The CDR3 is 17 residues long. TCR beta CDR3 regions were amplified from RNA. HTBI primers were the set used in a first-round RT-PCR of the TCR CDR3. TCRdb processed the multiplex PCR reads anew with MiXCR; each CDR3 protein has one entry. The sample has 450,000 to 650,000 distinct CDR3 sequences, 14% seen once. This clonotype was counted ten times or more. Its antigen is unknown. Each person with ophthalmopathy scored at least 3 on the Clinical Activity Score, reached NOSPECS grade 4 or higher, and had been ill under 3 months. Any patient presenting with uncontrolled infection, other autoimmune disease, pregnancy or lactation was left out. Diagnosing involved the use of clinical symptoms, serum thyroxine and TRAb, thyroid ultrasound and orbital computed tomography.

This sequence was found in a woman younger than 30 with Graves' ophthalmopathy. This chain uses TRBV6-2 or TRBV6-3 with TRBJ2-3; 12 bases are a match to TRBD2. The sample was blood. This CDR3 is CASSLERLAGVPDTQYF. In DNA, the CDR3 is TGTGCCAGCAGCCTGGAGCGACTAGCGGGAGTGCCAGATACGCAGTATTTT.